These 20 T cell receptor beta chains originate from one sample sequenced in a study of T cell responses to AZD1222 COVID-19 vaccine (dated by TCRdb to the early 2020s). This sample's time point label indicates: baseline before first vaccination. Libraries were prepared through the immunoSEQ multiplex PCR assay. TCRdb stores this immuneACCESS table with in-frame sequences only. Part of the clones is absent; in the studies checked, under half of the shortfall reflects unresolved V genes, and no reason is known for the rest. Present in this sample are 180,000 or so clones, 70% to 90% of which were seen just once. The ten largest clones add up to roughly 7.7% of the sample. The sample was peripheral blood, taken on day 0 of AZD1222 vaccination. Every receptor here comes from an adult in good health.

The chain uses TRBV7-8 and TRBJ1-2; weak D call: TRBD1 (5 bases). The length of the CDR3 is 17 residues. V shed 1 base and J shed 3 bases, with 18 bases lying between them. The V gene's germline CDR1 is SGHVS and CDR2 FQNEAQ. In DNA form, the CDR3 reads TGTGCCAGCAGCTTAGACGACAGCCATTTGGGTGACTATGGCTACACCTTC. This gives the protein CASSLDDSHLGDYGYTF. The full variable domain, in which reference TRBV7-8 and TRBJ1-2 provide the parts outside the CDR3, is GAGVSQSPRYKVAKRGQDVALRCDPISGHVSLFWYQQALGQGPEFLTYFQNEAQLDKSGLPSDRFFAERPEGSVSTLKIQRTQQEDSAVYLCASSLDDSHLGDYGYTFGSGTRLTVV.

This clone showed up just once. The CDR3 coding sequence is TGTGCCAGCAGTTTGGGCGGGGGGGCCGTTTACGAGCAGTACTTC. Residues: CASSLGGGAVYEQYF. This sequence joins TRBV6-5 and TRBJ2-7, with TRBD2 matching over 9 bases. The V segment lost 4 bases and the J segment 4 bases; nucleotides outside the gene matches: 8. The CDR3 has 15 residues. Germline loops: CDR1 MNHEY, CDR2 SVGAGI.

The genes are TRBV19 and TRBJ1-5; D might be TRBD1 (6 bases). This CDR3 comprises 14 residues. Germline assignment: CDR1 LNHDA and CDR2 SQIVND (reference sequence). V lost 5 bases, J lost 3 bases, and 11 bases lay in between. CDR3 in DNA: TGTGCCAGTAGTCCAGGGGTCATCAATCAGCCCCAGCATTTT. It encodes CASSPGVINQPQHF.

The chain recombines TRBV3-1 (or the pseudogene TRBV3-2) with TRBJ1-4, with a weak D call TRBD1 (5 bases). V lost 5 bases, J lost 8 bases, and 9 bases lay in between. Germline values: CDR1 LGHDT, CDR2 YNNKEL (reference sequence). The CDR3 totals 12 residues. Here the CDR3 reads CASSGGGEKLFF. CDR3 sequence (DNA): TGTGCCAGCAGCGGGGGTGGCGAAAAACTGTTTTTT.

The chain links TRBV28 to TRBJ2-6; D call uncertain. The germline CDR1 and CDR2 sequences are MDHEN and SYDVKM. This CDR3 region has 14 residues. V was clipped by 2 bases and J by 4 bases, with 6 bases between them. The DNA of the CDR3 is TGTGCCAGCAGTTTACACGGAGGGGCCAACGTCCTGACTTTC. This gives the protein CASSLHGGANVLTF.

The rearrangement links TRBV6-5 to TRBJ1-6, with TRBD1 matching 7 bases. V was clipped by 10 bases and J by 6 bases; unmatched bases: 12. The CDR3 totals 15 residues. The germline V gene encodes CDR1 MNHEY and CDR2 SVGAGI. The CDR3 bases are TGTGCCACCACCGTGGGGGACAGCTTTAATTCACCCCTCCACTTT. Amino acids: CATTVGDSFNSPLHF.

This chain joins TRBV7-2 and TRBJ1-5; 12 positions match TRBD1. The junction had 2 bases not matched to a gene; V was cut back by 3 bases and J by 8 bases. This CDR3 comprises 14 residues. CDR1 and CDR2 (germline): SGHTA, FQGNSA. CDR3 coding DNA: TGTGCCAGCAGCTTGGGACAGGGGGCCAAGCCCCAGCATTTT. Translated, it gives CASSLGQGAKPQHF.

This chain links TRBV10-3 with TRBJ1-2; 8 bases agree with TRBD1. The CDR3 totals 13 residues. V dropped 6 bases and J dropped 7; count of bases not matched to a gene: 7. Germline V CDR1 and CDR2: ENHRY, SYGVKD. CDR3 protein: CAISPGQGSGYTF. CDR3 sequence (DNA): TGTGCCATCAGCCCTGGACAGGGAAGTGGCTACACCTTC.

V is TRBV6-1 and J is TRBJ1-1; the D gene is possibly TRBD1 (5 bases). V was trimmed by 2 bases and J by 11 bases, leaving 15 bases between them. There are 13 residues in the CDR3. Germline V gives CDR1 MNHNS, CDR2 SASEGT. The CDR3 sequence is CASSETGGLMAFF. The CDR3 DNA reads TGTGCCAGCAGTGAAACAGGAGGCTTAATGGCTTTCTTT.

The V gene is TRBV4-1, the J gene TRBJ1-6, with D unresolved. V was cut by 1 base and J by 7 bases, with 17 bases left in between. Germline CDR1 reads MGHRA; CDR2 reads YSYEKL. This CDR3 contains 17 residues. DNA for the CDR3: TGCGCCAGCAGCCAAGTATCCTGGGCAGCCGAAAATTCACCCCTCCACTTT. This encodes CASSQVSWAAENSPLHF.

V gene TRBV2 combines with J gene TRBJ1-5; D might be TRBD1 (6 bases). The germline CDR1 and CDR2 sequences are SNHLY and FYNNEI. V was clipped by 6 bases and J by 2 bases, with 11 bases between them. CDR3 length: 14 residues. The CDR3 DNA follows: TGTGCCAGCAGCGGGGGGCGAGGCAATCAGCCCCAGCATTTT. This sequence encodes CASSGGRGNQPQHF.

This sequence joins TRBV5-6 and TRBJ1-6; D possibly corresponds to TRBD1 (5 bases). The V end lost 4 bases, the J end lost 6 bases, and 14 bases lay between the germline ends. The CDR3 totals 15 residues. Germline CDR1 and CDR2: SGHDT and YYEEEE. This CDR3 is CASSLRQSGNSPLHF. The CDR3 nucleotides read TGTGCCAGCAGCCTCAGACAGTCGGGTAATTCACCCCTCCACTTT. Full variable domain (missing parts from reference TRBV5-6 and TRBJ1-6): DAGVTQSPTHLIKTRGQQVTLRCSPKSGHDTVSWYQQALGQGPQFIFQYYEEEERQRGNFPDRFSGHQFPNYSSELNVNALLLGDSALYLCASSLRQSGNSPLHFGNGTRLTVT.

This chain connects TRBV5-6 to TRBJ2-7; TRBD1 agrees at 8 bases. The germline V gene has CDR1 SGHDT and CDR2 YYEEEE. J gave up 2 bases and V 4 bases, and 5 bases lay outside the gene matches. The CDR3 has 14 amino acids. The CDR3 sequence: CASSTGTGTYEQYF. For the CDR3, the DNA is TGTGCCAGCAGCACCGGGACAGGTACCTACGAGCAGTACTTC.

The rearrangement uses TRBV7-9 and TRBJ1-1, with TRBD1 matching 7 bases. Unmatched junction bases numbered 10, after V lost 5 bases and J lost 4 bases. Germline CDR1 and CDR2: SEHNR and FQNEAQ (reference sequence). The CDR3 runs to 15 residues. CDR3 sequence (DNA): TGTGCCAGCAGCAACGGACAGGACGGGAGCACTGAAGCTTTCTTT. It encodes CASSNGQDGSTEAFF.

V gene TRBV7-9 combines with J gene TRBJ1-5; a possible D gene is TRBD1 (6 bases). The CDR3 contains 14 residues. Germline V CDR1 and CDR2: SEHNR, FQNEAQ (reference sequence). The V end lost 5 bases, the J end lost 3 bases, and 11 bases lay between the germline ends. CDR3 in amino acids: CASSPGQYNQPQHF. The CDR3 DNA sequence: TGTGCCAGCAGCCCCGGACAGTACAATCAGCCCCAGCATTTT.

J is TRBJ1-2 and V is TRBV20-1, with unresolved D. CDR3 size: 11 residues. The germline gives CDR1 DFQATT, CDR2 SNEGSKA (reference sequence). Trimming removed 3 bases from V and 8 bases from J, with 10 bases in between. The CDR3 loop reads CSASTDQGYTF. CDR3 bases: TGCAGTGCTAGTACAGACCAAGGCTACACCTTC.

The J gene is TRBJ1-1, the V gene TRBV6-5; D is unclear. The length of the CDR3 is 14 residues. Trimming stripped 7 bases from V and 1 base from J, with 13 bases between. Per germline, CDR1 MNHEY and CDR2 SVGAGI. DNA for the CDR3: TGTGCCAGCAAATACCGGGCTCCGAACACTGAAGCTTTCTTT. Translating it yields CASKYRAPNTEAFF.

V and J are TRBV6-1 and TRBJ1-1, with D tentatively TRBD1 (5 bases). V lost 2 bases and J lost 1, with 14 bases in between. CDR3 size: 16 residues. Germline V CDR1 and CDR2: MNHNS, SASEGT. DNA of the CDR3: TGTGCCAGCAGTGAACGGGTGGGCAGGGCGAACACTGAAGCTTTCTTT. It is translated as CASSERVGRANTEAFF.

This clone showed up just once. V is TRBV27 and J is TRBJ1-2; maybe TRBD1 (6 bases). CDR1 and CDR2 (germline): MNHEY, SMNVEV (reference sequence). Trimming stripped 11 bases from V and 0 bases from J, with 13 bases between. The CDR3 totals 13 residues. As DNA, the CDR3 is TGTGCCTCCCGGGACACCTCTAACTATGGCTACACCTTC. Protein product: CASRDTSNYGYTF.

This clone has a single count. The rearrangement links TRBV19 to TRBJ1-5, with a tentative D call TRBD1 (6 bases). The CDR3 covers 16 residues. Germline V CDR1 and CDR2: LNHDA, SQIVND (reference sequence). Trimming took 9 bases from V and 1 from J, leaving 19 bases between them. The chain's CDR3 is CASQGGGGWSNQPQHF. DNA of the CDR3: TGTGCCAGCCAAGGGGGGGGCGGATGGAGCAATCAGCCCCAGCATTTT.